The clone carrying this T cell receptor beta chain was picked up many times. No patient received treatment before thyroid surgery. The sample comes from a study of metastatic and nonmetastatic thyroid tumors. TCRdb used MiXCR to call clones anew from the PCR reads. The data contain around 65,000 clones, 14% of them singletons. This CDR3 comprises 14 residues. V lost 3 bases to trimming and J lost 0 bases, with 9 bases between them. Germline assignment: CDR1 MNHEY and CDR2 SMNVEV (reference sequence). The chain is built from TRBV27 and TRBJ2-7; unclear D gene. The sequence was obtained from a male donor with papillary thyroid cancer or a benign thyroid nodule (not recorded which). Some clones in this sample may be carry-over from other donors' samples. The sequencing sample was made of blood. CDR3 sequence reads: CASSFHGGSYEQYF. The CDR3 bases are TGTGCCAGCAGTTTTCACGGTGGCTCCTACGAGCAGTACTTC.